This TCR beta chain is drawn from a study of CD8+ T cells in alopecia areata. Broader study findings: In patients, TCRs were shared less clearly than in mice, and HLA may possibly be involved. Among the cells sequenced in scalp samples are also the resident alphabeta T cells of normal skin.

This clone was counted only a few times. Its antigen is unknown. The germline CDR1 and CDR2 sequences are SQVTM and ANQGSEA. V was pared by 2 bases and J by 11 bases, with 12 bases between. The CDR3 runs to 11 residues. cDNA serving as the sequencing template came from extracted, reverse transcribed RNA. The method was immunoSEQ multiplex PCR; TCRdb's version includes in-frame clones alone and lacks a portion of them. The profile shows about 200,000 clones, roughly three fifths of them singletons. Sorting separated CD4+ and CD8+ T cells out of PBMCs. This chain links TRBV29-1 with TRBJ1-2; D ambiguous. Sequencing was done on a sample of CD8+ T cells sorted from blood. The receptor comes from a human donor in good health. CDR3 sequence: CSVEMGPWYTF. Here the CDR3 DNA reads TGCAGCGTTGAAATGGGCCCATGGTACACCTTC.